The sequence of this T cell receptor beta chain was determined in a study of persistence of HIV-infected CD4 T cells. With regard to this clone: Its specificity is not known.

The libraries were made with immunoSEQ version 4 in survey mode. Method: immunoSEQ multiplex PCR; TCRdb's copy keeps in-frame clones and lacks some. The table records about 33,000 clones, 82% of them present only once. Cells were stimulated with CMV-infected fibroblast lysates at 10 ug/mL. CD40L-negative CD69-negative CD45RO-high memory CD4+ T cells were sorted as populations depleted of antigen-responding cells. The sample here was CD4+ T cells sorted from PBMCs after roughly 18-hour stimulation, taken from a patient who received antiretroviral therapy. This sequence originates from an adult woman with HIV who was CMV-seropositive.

This CDR3 is CASSEMSGSANRHF. CDR3 DNA: TGTGCCAGCAGTGAAATGTCGGGCTCTGCCAATCGGCATTTT. This sequence joins TRBV6-1 and TRBJ1-5; unclear D gene. The germline V gene encodes CDR1 MNHNS and CDR2 SASEGT. CDR3 size: 14 residues. Trimming left V 2 bases short and J 15 bases short, with 20 bases between.